These 10 T cell receptor beta chains were all obtained from the same sample, sequenced in a study of control samples from healthy donors and cancer patients. The repertoire was sequenced with immunoSEQ multiplex PCR; TCRdb's copy has only in-frame clones and lacks some. Of thousands of clones in the sample, 76% were seen once. Source material: formalin-fixed, paraffin-embedded tissue. The receptors here all came from a male donor with melanoma.

The table lists this clone with a few counts. The chain carries TRBV28 and TRBJ2-2; weak D call: TRBD2 (6 bases). CDR1 is MDHEN and CDR2 is SYDVKM in the germline V gene. The CDR3 runs to 12 residues. V dropped 6 bases and J dropped 5 bases, with 7 bases sitting between them. The DNA of the CDR3 is TGTGCCAGCAGAGGAGGGACCGGGGAGCTGTTTTTT. Its translation is CASRGGTGELFF.

The V gene is TRBV10-2, the J gene TRBJ2-7, with 13 bases lining up with TRBD2. Germline V gene sequence: CDR1 WSHSY, CDR2 SAAADI. V lost 0 bases, J lost 6 bases, and 5 bases stayed unmatched. This CDR3 has 16 amino acids. The CDR3: CASSESTSGGLSEQYF. The CDR3, as DNA: TGCGCCAGCAGTGAGTCGACTAGCGGGGGGCTCTCCGAGCAGTACTTC.

This clone was detected once. The chain couples TRBV6-5 to TRBJ1-2, with unresolved D. In germline, CDR1 is MNHEY, CDR2 SVGAGI. V shed 6 bases and J shed 1 base, with 12 bases lying between them. CDR3 length: 14 amino acids. The DNA for the CDR3 is TGTGCCAGCAGACCCCTATCCGTTAACTATGGCTACACCTTC. It specifies CASRPLSVNYGYTF.

V and J are TRBV6-2 or TRBV6-3 and TRBJ2-7; 9 bases fit TRBD1. CDR1 is MNHEY, CDR2 SVGEGT, per germline. This CDR3 is 14 amino acids long. V lost 6 bases, J lost 6 bases, and 9 bases stayed unmatched. The DNA for the CDR3 is TGTGCCAGCAGCTCCGGGACAGGGTTTGTCGAGCAGTACGTC. Encoded protein: CASSSGTGFVEQYV.

The chain is built from TRBV3-1 (or the pseudogene TRBV3-2) and TRBJ2-1; the match to TRBD2 covers 11 bases. The V and J ends lost 1 base and 7 bases, in that order; junction bases with no gene match: 6. CDR1 and CDR2 (germline): LGHDT, YNNKEL (reference sequence). The CDR3 has 16 residues. The chain's CDR3 is CASSQGSGGARNEQFF. The CDR3 DNA is TGTGCCAGCAGCCAAGGTAGCGGGGGGGCCAGAAATGAGCAGTTCTTC.

The chain has TRBV20-1 and TRBJ1-5; the D is unclear. This CDR3 has 14 amino acids. Trimming pared 3 bases from V and 0 bases from J, leaving 9 bases between. In germline, CDR1 is DFQATT, CDR2 SNEGSKA (reference sequence). This CDR3 reads CSASSGYSNQPQHF. CDR3 nucleotides: TGCAGTGCTAGTTCCGGGTATAGCAATCAGCCCCAGCATTTT.

The V gene is TRBV7-6, the J gene TRBJ2-3; TRBD2 agrees at 8 bases. CDR3 length equals 14 residues. Trimming at V came to 1 base and at J to 4 bases, leaving 1 base not matched to a gene. Germline CDR1 is SGHVS and CDR2 is FNYEAQ. This CDR3 reads CASSLGGGSDTQYF. The DNA for the CDR3 is TGTGCCAGCAGCTTAGGCGGGGGGTCAGATACGCAGTATTTT.

This rearrangement joins TRBV7-3 to TRBJ2-1; 11 bases align to TRBD2. Germline V gene sequence: CDR1 SGHTA, CDR2 FQGTGA. This CDR3 is 16 amino acids long. With 2 bases clipped from V and 4 bases from J, the junction kept 4 bases outside the gene matches. CDR3 residues: CASSLASGGQYNEQFF. CDR3 bases: TGTGCCAGCAGCTTAGCTAGCGGGGGGCAGTACAATGAGCAGTTCTTC.

The V gene is TRBV9, the J gene TRBJ2-6; D not certain. The CDR3 runs 15 residues. CDR1 and CDR2 from the germline V gene are SGDLS and YYNGEE. The germline V and J ends were trimmed by 0 bases and 2 bases, with 6 bases remaining between them. In DNA, the CDR3 is TGTGCCAGCAGCGTAGGGGAAACTGGGGCCAACGTCCTGACTTTC. Its translation: CASSVGETGANVLTF.

V gene TRBV19 combines with J gene TRBJ1-6; a weak D match, TRBD1 (6 bases). Germline V gene data show CDR1 as LNHDA and CDR2 as SQIVND (reference sequence). Trimming removed 5 bases from V and 0 bases from J, with 20 bases in between. The CDR3 spans 19 residues. The DNA for the CDR3 is TGTGCCAGTAGTCTCCGGAACAGGGAAACAAGCTCCTATAATTCACCCCTCCACTTT. This translates into CASSLRNRETSSYNSPLHF.